This T cell receptor beta chain was retrieved from a study of blood T cells in healthy people across ages. Notes on the study in general: Not knowing donor CMV status may have confounded expanded clonotype changes.

A second PCR, run for roughly 7 to 12 cycles, used a sample-barcoded 5' primer plus a J-beta primer mix. Each cDNA molecule received a tag from a template-switch adaptor that had 12 random nucleotides. CDR3-containing paired-end reads numbering at least 2.5 million came from each sample. TCRdb itself ran the 5' RACE reads through MiXCR, one entry per CDR3 protein. The data hold about 1.4 million distinct CDR3 sequences, with almost 60% observed a single time. V was clipped by 6 bases and J by 4 bases, with 15 bases between them. Germline lookup yields CDR1 MNHNS and CDR2 SASEGT. This CDR3 has 14 residues. This clonotype was seen a handful of times. Its antigen remains unknown. With a much larger clone just one base away, this may be a read error.

The genes are TRBV6-1 and TRBJ1-2; a possible D gene is TRBD1 (6 bases). Material: blood. The TCR originated in a man between 18 and 29 years old in good health. The DNA of the CDR3 is TGTGCCAGCAGAACTGGGGGCATGACCTATGGCTACACCTTC. Translation gives CASRTGGMTYGYTF.